This TCR beta chain derives from a study of blood T cell repertoires in COVID-19. The wider study: The cDNA or gDNA used as material had been derived from T cells, B-cell-depleted T cells, or PBMCs.

The method was immunoSEQ multiplex PCR; TCRdb's version includes in-frame clones alone and lacks a portion of them. The sample yields around 140,000 clones, roughly 80% seen once. Germline-derived CDR1 and CDR2 are SGHVS and FNYEAQ. This CDR3 contains 14 residues. V was clipped by 5 bases and J by 7 bases, with 14 bases between them. Participants, about 18 to 90 years old, spanned fewer than 30 US areas. Clinical history as reported by participants underpinned cohort assignment. V is TRBV7-6 and J is TRBJ2-2; D perhaps matches TRBD2 (5 bases). The specimen was PBMCs or T cells enriched from blood (not recorded which). The origin of this receptor is a man aged 40-55 years with acute COVID-19. The CDR3 DNA is TGTGCCAGCAGCCCGATTCCTAGCAACGGGGAGCTGTTTTTT. Protein sequence: CASSPIPSNGELFF. Drawing the rest from reference TRBV7-6 and TRBJ2-2, the complete variable domain is GAGVSQSPRYKVTKRGQDVALRCDPISGHVSLYWYRQALGQGPEFLTYFNYEAQQDKSGLPNDRFSAERPEGSISTLTIQRTEQRDSAMYRCASSPIPSNGELFFGEGSRLTVL.